The entry below gives a single T cell receptor (beta chain) sequence along with its context. This sample stems from a study of blood T cells in healthy people across ages. It was with a sample-barcoded 5' primer and a J-beta primer mix that a second PCR of about 6 to 11 cycles was run. TCRdb fed the 5' RACE reads into MiXCR, producing one record per CDR3 protein. This sample yields approximately 1,000,000 distinct CDR3 sequences, of which 40% to 50% are seen a single time; approximately 17% belongs to the top ten. CDR1 MNHEY and CDR2 SVGAGI come from the germline V gene. V was trimmed by 5 bases and J by 3 bases, leaving 15 bases between them. The CDR3 is 15 residues long.

Sequenced input: blood. This sequence was found in a woman aged 55-69 years in good health. The chain recombines TRBV6-5 with TRBJ2-3, with D possibly called TRBD1 or TRBD2 (5 bases each). CDR3 DNA sequence: TGTGCCAGCAGTCGAAGCGGACCAGGGACAGATACGCAGTATTTT. Its translation is CASSRSGPGTDTQYF.